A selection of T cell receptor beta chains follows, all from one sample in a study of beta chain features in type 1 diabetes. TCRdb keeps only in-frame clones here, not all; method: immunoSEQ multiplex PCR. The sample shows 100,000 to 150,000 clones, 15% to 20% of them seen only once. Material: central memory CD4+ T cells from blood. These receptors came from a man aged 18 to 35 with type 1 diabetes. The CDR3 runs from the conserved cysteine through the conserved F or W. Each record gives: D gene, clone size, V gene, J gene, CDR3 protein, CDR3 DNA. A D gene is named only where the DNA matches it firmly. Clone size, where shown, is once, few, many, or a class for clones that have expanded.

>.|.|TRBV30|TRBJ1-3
CAGDPAGNTIYF
TGTGCCGGGGACCCCGCTGGAAACACCATATATTTT
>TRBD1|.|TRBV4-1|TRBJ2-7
CASSPPGTGARRQYF
TGCGCCAGCAGCCCGCCCGGGACAGGGGCAAGAAGGCAGTACTTC
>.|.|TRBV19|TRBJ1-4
CASSIDRAGNEKLFF
TGTGCCAGTAGTATAGACAGGGCCGGAAACGAAAAACTGTTTTTT
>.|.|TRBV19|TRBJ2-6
CASSNLGQGSSGANVLTF
TGTGCCAGTAGTAATTTAGGTCAGGGATCCTCTGGGGCCAACGTCCTGACTTTC
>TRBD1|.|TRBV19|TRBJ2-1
CASRIQGVINEQFF
TGTGCCAGCAGAATACAGGGGGTTATCAATGAGCAGTTCTTC
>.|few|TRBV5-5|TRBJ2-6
CASSSALSANVLTF
TGTGCCAGCAGCTCAGCTCTGTCGGCCAACGTCCTGACTTTC
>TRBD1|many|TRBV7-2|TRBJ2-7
CASTLGQGDHEQYF
TGTGCCAGCACCCTAGGGCAGGGGGATCACGAGCAGTACTTC
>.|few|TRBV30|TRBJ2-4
CASDLLAKNIQYF
TGTGCCTCCGACCTACTAGCCAAAAACATTCAGTACTTC
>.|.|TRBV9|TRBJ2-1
CASSPRLGNEQFF
TGTGCCAGCAGCCCCCGCCTTGGGAATGAGCAGTTCTTC
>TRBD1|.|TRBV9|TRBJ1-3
CASSGDRASEDGNTIYF
TGTGCCAGCAGCGGGGACAGGGCGAGCGAGGACGGAAACACCATATATTTT
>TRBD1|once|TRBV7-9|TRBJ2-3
CASSSRRRQGAQTDTQYF
TGTGCCAGCAGCTCTCGGAGACGACAGGGGGCGCAGACAGATACGCAGTATTTT
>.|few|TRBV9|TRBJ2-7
CASSVEGQTETYEQYF
TGTGCCAGCAGCGTAGAGGGTCAAACAGAGACCTACGAGCAGTACTTC
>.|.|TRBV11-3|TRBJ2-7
CASSSSSRGEQYF
TGTGCCAGCAGCTCGAGCTCCCGGGGTGAGCAGTACTTC
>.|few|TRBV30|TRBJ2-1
CAWTGQPNNEQFF
TGTGCCTGGACCGGACAGCCCAACAATGAGCAGTTCTTC
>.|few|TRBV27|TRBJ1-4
CASSRSGGATNEKLFF
TGTGCCAGCAGTAGAAGTGGAGGAGCAACTAATGAAAAACTGTTTTTT
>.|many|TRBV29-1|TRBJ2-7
CSVDTGKGYEQYF
TGCAGCGTCGATACAGGGAAAGGCTACGAGCAGTACTTC
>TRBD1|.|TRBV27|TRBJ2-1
CASSFLEGGLEQFF
TGTGCCAGCAGTTTCTTGGAAGGGGGCCTGGAGCAGTTCTTC
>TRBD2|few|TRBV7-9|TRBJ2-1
CASSFRLALEQFF
TGTGCCAGCAGCTTCCGACTAGCCCTTGAGCAGTTCTTC
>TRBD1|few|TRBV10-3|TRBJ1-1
CAISEQAGGASTEAFF
TGTGCCATCAGTGAACAGGCAGGGGGCGCGAGCACTGAAGCTTTCTTT
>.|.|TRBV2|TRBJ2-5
CASRGPGETQYF
TGTGCCAGCAGGGGGCCAGGAGAGACCCAGTACTTC
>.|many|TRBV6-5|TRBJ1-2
CASAGSNYGYTF
TGTGCCAGCGCGGGCTCTAACTATGGCTACACCTTC
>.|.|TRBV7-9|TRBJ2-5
CASRPDWGRETQYF
TGTGCCAGCAGACCGGACTGGGGACGGGAGACCCAGTACTTC
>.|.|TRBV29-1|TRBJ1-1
CSVGSTGQNTEAFF
TGCAGCGTTGGTTCCACAGGGCAAAACACTGAAGCTTTCTTT
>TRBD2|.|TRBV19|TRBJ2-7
CASSTLAGTESYEQYF
TGTGCCAGTAGTACTCTAGCGGGAACGGAGTCCTACGAGCAGTACTTC
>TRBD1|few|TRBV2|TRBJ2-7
CASTPGDRVYEQYF
TGTGCCAGCACTCCCGGGGACAGAGTCTACGAGCAGTACTTC
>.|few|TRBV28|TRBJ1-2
CASSGTPNGYTF
TGTGCCAGCAGCGGGACTCCCAATGGCTACACCTTC
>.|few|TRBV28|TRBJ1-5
CASSLRRGNQPQHF
TGTGCCAGCAGTTTAAGGAGGGGCAATCAGCCCCAGCATTTT
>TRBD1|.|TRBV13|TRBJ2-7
CASSLPGQEPYEQYF
TGTGCCAGCAGCCTACCGGGACAGGAGCCCTACGAGCAGTACTTC
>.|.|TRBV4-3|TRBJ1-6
CASSQEGQGRGSPLHF
TGCGCCAGCAGCCAAGAGGGGCAGGGAAGGGGTTCACCCCTCCACTTT
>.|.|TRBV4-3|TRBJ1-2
CASSRDSLNYGYTF
TGCGCCAGCAGCCGAGACAGCTTAAACTATGGCTACACCTTC
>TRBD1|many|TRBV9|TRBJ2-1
CASTWDSNYNEQFF
TGTGCCAGCACCTGGGACAGCAACTACAATGAGCAGTTCTTC
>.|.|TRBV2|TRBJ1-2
CASNEATVNGYTF
TGTGCCAGCAACGAGGCGACGGTGAACGGCTACACCTTC
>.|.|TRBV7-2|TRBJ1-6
CASTPTYNSPLHF
TGTGCCAGCACGCCTACATATAATTCACCCCTCCACTTT
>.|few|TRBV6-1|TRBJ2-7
CASVRDRYEQYF
TGTGCCAGCGTCCGGGACCGCTACGAGCAGTACTTC
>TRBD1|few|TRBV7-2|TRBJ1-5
CASSFGRQGWQPQHF
TGTGCCAGCAGCTTTGGCCGACAGGGTTGGCAGCCCCAGCATTTT
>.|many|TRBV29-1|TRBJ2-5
CSVEEGPETQYF
TGCAGCGTTGAAGAGGGTCCGGAGACCCAGTACTTC
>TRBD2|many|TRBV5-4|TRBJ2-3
CASSLKSGSLTDTQYF
TGTGCCAGCAGCTTGAAGAGCGGGAGCCTCACAGATACGCAGTATTTT
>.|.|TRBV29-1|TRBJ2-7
CSVPSSSYEQYF
TGCAGCGTCCCCTCGAGCTCCTACGAGCAGTACTTC
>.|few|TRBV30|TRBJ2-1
CAWSVLEPGYNEQFF
TGTGCCTGGAGTGTACTGGAGCCTGGGTACAATGAGCAGTTCTTC
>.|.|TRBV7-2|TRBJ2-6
CASSLASGAGANVLTF
TGTGCCAGCAGCTTAGCGTCAGGGGCTGGGGCCAACGTCCTGACTTTC
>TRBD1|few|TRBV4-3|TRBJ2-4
CASSHGQGAGRIQYF
TGCGCCAGCAGCCACGGACAGGGAGCAGGGCGCATTCAGTACTTC
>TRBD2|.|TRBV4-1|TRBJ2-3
CASSQVSSGPPHEDPQYF
TGCGCCAGCAGCCAAGTGTCTAGCGGGCCCCCCCATGAGGATCCGCAGTATTTT
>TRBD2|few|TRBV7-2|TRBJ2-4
CASSLVAGEGNIQYF
TGTGCCAGCAGCTTAGTCGCGGGAGAAGGAAACATTCAGTACTTC
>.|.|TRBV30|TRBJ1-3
CAWSALGSGNTIYF
TGTGCCTGGAGTGCCCTCGGGTCTGGAAACACCATATATTTT
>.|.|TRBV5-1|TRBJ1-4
CASKMGANSNEKLFF
TGCGCCAGCAAGATGGGAGCTAATTCTAATGAAAAACTGTTTTTT
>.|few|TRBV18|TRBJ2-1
CASSPRDNYNEQFF
TGTGCCAGCTCACCCCGGGACAATTACAATGAGCAGTTCTTC